Listed below are T cell receptor beta chains from one sample, sequenced in a study of blood T cell repertoires in COVID-19. Libraries were prepared by immunoSEQ multiplex PCR; TCRdb keeps only in-frame clonotypes and omits some of them. The data show approximately 210,000 clones, 80% to 90% seen once. Sample: PBMCs or T cells enriched from blood (not recorded which). The receptor source for this set is a man between 35 and 55 years old who had recovered from COVID-19. Both conserved end residues are part of each CDR3. Each record gives: CDR3 length, D gene, J gene, clone size, V gene, CDR3 DNA, CDR3 protein. The D gene is left open where the match is weak. Size values are once, few and many counts, or a class for expanded clones, and some rows have none.

>13|-|TRBJ1-2|-|TRBV2
TGTGCCAGCAGTGAACCGGGGAACTATGGCTACACCTTC
CASSEPGNYGYTF
>15|-|TRBJ2-1|many|TRBV30
TGTGCCGGAGGGTCTATAGCGGCCTCCTACAATGAGCAGTTCTTC
CAGGSIAASYNEQFF
>16|TRBD2|TRBJ2-5|-|TRBV7-3
TGTGCCAGCAGCTCCGGGACTAGCGGGAGGGGGGAGACCCAGTACTTC
CASSSGTSGRGETQYF
>14|-|TRBJ1-1|-|TRBV27
TGTGCCAGCAGTTTATCCTTAGGGGCAGGAGAAGCTTTCTTT
CASSLSLGAGEAFF
>14|-|TRBJ1-4|-|TRBV5-1
TGCGCCAGCAGCTTGACAGTCCATAATGAAAAACTGTTTTTT
CASSLTVHNEKLFF
>14|-|TRBJ2-1|-|TRBV2
TGTGCCAGCAGTGAATGGGGCGAGAACAATGAGCAGTTCTTC
CASSEWGENNEQFF
>13|-|TRBJ1-2|-|TRBV11-2
TGTGCCAGCAGCCTCGGCGCGGGCCGTGGCTACACCTTC
CASSLGAGRGYTF
>14|-|TRBJ2-3|-|TRBV30
TGTGCCTGGAGTGCGGGGTCGCCCACAGATACGCAGTATTTT
CAWSAGSPTDTQYF
>15|-|TRBJ1-2|-|TRBV4-2
TGTGCCAGCAGCCAAGATCGGGCGGGGGAACATGGCTACACCTTC
CASSQDRAGEHGYTF
>15|-|TRBJ1-5|-|TRBV19
TGTGCCAGTAGTAATGAGGGTGCCCGACGGCAGCCCCAGCATTTT
CASSNEGARRQPQHF